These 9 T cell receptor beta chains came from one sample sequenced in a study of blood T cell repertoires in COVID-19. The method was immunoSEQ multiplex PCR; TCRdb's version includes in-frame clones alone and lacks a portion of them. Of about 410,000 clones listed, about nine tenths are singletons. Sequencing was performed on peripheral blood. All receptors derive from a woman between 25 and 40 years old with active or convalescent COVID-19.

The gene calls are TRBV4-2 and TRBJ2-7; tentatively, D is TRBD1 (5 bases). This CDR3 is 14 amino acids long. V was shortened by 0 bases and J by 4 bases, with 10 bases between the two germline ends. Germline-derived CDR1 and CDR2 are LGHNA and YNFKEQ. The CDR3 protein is CASSQDRQIYEQYF. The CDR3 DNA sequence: TGTGCCAGCAGCCAAGATAGACAGATATACGAGCAGTACTTC.

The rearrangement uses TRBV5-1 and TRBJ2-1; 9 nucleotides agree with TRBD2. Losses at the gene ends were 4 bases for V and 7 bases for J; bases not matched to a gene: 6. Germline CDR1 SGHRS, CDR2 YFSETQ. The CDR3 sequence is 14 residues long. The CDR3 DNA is TGCGCCAGCAGCGCATCTAGCGGGATTAATGAGCAGTTCTTC. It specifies CASSASSGINEQFF.

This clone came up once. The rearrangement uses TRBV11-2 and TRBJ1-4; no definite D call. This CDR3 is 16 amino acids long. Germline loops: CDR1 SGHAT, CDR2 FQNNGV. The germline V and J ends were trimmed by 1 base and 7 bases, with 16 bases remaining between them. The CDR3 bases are TGTGCCAGCAGCTTAGGGGCAGGATGGTCAGGTGAAAAACTGTTTTTT. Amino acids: CASSLGAGWSGEKLFF.

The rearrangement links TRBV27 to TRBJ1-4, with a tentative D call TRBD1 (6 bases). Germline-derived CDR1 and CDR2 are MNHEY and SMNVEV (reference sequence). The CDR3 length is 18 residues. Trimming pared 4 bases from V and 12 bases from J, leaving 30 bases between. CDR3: CASSSLPPSGTTYEELFF. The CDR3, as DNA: TGTGCCAGCAGTTCACTACCCCCTTCCGGGACAACCTATGAGGAACTGTTTTTT.

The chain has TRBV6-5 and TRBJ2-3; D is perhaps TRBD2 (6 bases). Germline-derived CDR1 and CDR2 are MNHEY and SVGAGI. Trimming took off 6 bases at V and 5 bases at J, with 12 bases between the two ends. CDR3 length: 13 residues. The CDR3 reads CASRGGDGDTQYF. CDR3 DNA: TGTGCCAGCAGGGGCGGGGATGGAGATACGCAGTATTTT.

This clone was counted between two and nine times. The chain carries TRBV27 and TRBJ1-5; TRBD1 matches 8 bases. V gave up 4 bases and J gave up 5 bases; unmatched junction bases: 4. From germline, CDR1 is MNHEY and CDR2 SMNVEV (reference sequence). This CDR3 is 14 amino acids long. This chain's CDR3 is CASSWTGLDQPQHF. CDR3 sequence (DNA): TGTGCCAGCAGTTGGACAGGGCTGGATCAGCCCCAGCATTTT.

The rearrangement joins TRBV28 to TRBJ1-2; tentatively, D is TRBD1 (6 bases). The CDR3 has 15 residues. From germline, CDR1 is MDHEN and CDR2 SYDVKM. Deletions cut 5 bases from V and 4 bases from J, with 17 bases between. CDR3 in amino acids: CASSEYTGLGYGYTF. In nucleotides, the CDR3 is TGTGCCAGCAGTGAGTACACAGGGTTGGGCTATGGCTACACCTTC.

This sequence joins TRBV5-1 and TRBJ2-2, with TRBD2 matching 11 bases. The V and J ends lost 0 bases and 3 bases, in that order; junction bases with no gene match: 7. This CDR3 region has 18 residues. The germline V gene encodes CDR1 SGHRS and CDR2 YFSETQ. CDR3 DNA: TGCGCCAGCAGCTTGGAACTAGCGGGAGCCCCCTACACCGGGGAGCTGTTTTTT. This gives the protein CASSLELAGAPYTGELFF.

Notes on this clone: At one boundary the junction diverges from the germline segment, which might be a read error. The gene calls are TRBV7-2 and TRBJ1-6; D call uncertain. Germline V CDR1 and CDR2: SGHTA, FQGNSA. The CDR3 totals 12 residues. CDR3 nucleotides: TGTGCCAGCAGCTCCTTTAATTCACCCCTCCACTTT. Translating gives CASSSFNSPLHF.